Listed below are T cell receptor beta chains from one sample, sequenced in a study of neurological immune-mediated disorders. MiXCR was run by TCRdb on the 5' RACE reads, yielding one entry per CDR3 protein. The table lists roughly 65,000 distinct CDR3 sequences, 4.1% of them singletons. The sample taken for sequencing was PBMCs. The receptors shown here come from a man aged 50 or older with multiple sclerosis. Both conserved end residues are part of each CDR3. The D gene is left open where the match is weak. The size entry is marked missing in some rows and otherwise reads once, few, many or a size class.

cdr3_aa,cdr3_nt,clone_size,v_call,j_call,d_call
CSARGTSGFANTGELFF,TGCAGTGCTAGGGGGACTAGCGGTTTCGCGAACACCGGGGAGCTGTTTTTT,many,TRBV20-1,TRBJ2-2,TRBD2
CASSRAGTGRGNEQFF,TGTGCCAGCAGTCGAGCCGGGACAGGGAGAGGAAATGAGCAGTTCTTC,many,TRBV6-5,TRBJ2-1,TRBD1
CSASRSVRAFF,TGCAGTGCGTCAAGATCCGTCAGGGCTTTCTTT,many,TRBV20-1,TRBJ1-1,NA
CSARGQTANYGYTF,TGCAGTGCTAGGGGACAGACGGCTAACTATGGCTACACCTTC,many,TRBV20-1,TRBJ1-2,TRBD1
CASSSTPALYGYTF,TGTGCCAGCAGCTCAACCCCGGCTCTCTATGGCTACACCTTC,many,TRBV7-9,TRBJ1-2,NA
CASRREGATEAFF,TGTGCCAGCAGAAGGGAGGGGGCAACTGAAGCTTTCTTT,NA,TRBV2,TRBJ1-1,TRBD1
CASSFAGRTNGYTF,TGTGCCAGCAGCTTTGCAGGGCGAACGAATGGCTACACCTTC,many,TRBV7-2,TRBJ1-2,NA
CSAGRDGTDTQYF,TGCAGTGCTGGGAGGGATGGCACAGATACGCAGTATTTT,many,TRBV20-1,TRBJ2-3,TRBD2
CASSLRSNQPQHF,TGCGCCAGCAGCTTGCGAAGCAATCAGCCCCAGCATTTT,many,TRBV5-1,TRBJ1-5,NA
CASSQVGEQFF,TGTGCCAGCAGCCAAGTAGGTGAGCAGTTCTTC,many,TRBV3-1,TRBJ2-1,NA
CASRLTDVGGSEQFF,TGTGCCAGCAGGCTAACGGACGTGGGCGGAAGTGAGCAGTTCTTC,many,TRBV28,TRBJ2-1,NA
CASSQGQLPAYEQYF,TGCGCCAGCAGCCAAGGACAGCTACCGGCCTACGAGCAGTACTTC,many,TRBV4-3,TRBJ2-7,NA
CAIGTRLGNQPQNF,TGTGCCATCGGCACCCGTTTGGGAAATCAGCCCCAGAATTTT,few,TRBV10-3,TRBJ1-5,NA
CASSLEAQGAQYF,TGCGCCAGCAGCTTGGAAGCGCAGGGTGCGCAGTATTTT,NA,TRBV5-1,TRBJ2-3,NA
CASSLAGMRETQYF,TGTGCCAGCAGCTTAGCCGGAATGAGGGAGACCCAGTACTTC,many,TRBV7-2,TRBJ2-5,NA
CASSGSGTGFGYTF,TGTGCCAGCAGCGGATCCGGGACAGGGTTTGGCTACACCTTC,many,TRBV9,TRBJ1-2,TRBD1
CASSLGELSTDTQYF,TGCGCCAGCAGCTTGGGGGAATTAAGCACAGATACGCAGTATTTT,NA,TRBV5-1,TRBJ2-3,NA
CASSLVQGHTEAFF,TGTGCCAGCAGCCTAGTTCAGGGCCACACTGAAGCTTTCTTT,many,TRBV7-9,TRBJ1-1,NA
CASSWNRGGETQYF,TGTGCCAGCAGTTGGAACAGGGGCGGTGAGACCCAGTACTTC,many,TRBV6-2/TRBV6-3,TRBJ2-5,TRBD1
CATSPIGRSSYNEQFF,TGTGCCACCAGCCCAATCGGCAGAAGCTCCTACAATGAGCAGTTCTTC,many,TRBV15,TRBJ2-1,NA
CASSLAFRQGRAEAFF,TGTGCCAGCAGCTTAGCGTTTAGGCAGGGTAGGGCTGAAGCTTTCTTT,many,TRBV7-9,TRBJ1-1,NA
CASSIRTGTSGELFF,TGCGCCAGCAGCATCCGGACAGGAACCTCCGGGGAGCTGTTTTTT,NA,TRBV5-1,TRBJ2-2,TRBD1
CAWSVGWGNTIYF,TGTGCCTGGAGTGTAGGTTGGGGAAACACCATATATTTT,many,TRBV30,TRBJ1-3,NA
CATSATGGSDTEAFF,TGTGCCACCAGTGCGACAGGGGGCTCGGACACTGAAGCTTTCTTT,many,TRBV24-1,TRBJ1-1,TRBD1
CASSSSPWTANYGYTF,TGTGCCAGCAGTTCGAGCCCTTGGACAGCTAACTATGGCTACACCTTC,many,TRBV12-3/TRBV12-4,TRBJ1-2,NA
CASSKSLQVSYEQYF,TGTGCCAGCAGCAAAAGCCTTCAGGTTTCCTACGAGCAGTACTTC,many,TRBV21-1,TRBJ2-7,NA
CASKVTQGLSTGELFF,TGTGCCAGCAAAGTTACCCAGGGGCTTAGCACCGGGGAGCTGTTTTTT,NA,TRBV6-5,TRBJ2-2,NA
CASSLGSGGAGNTQYF,TGTGCCAGCAGTTTGGGTAGCGGGGGGGCTGGAAATACGCAGTATTTT,NA,TRBV12-3/TRBV12-4,TRBJ2-3,TRBD2
CASSTRTGEGTQYF,TGCGCCAGCAGCACTCGGACAGGGGAAGGTACGCAGTATTTT,many,TRBV5-1,TRBJ2-3,TRBD1
CASSGRDHTYEQYF,TGTGCCAGCAGCGGCCGGGACCATACCTACGAGCAGTACTTC,many,TRBV6-1,TRBJ2-7,NA
CASSLLGRPGNTGELFF,TGCGCCAGCAGCTTGTTGGGGCGGCCGGGGAACACCGGGGAGCTGTTTTTT,many,TRBV5-1,TRBJ2-2,NA
CASSRQGGETQYF,TGTGCCAGCAGTCGACAGGGTGGAGAGACCCAGTACTTC,many,TRBV6-6,TRBJ2-5,TRBD1
CASSSKPGARTDTQYF,TGTGCCAGCAGCTCCAAGCCGGGGGCCCGCACAGATACGCAGTATTTT,NA,TRBV5-5,TRBJ2-3,NA
CASSQSRDRQETQYF,TGCGCCAGCAGCCAAAGCCGGGATCGCCAAGAGACCCAGTACTTC,many,TRBV4-3,TRBJ2-5,NA
CASLQLDYGYTF,TGTGCCAGCCTACAGCTAGACTATGGCTACACCTTC,many,TRBV28,TRBJ1-2,NA
CATGDQETQYF,TGTGCCACCGGCGATCAAGAGACCCAGTACTTC,many,TRBV9,TRBJ2-5,NA
CASSPRRNWGTGELFF,TGTGCCAGCAGCCCACGGCGGAATTGGGGGACCGGGGAGCTGTTTTTT,many,TRBV3-1,TRBJ2-2,NA
CATSVSGETQYF,TGTGCCACCAGTGTCTCCGGGGAGACCCAGTACTTC,many,TRBV24-1,TRBJ2-5,NA
CASSLGSSYNEQFF,TGCGCCAGCAGCTTAGGGAGCTCCTACAATGAGCAGTTCTTC,many,TRBV5-1,TRBJ2-1,NA
CSAKQTNEKLFF,TGCAGTGCTAAACAGACTAATGAAAAACTGTTTTTT,many,TRBV20-1,TRBJ1-4,NA
CASRPSGGAGTDTQYF,TGCGCCAGCAGACCTTCCGGGGGGGCCGGCACAGATACGCAGTATTTT,many,TRBV5-1,TRBJ2-3,TRBD2
CASSSTHRVAVADTQYF,TGTGCCAGCAGCTCAACCCACCGAGTAGCGGTGGCAGATACGCAGTATTTT,many,TRBV7-9,TRBJ2-3,NA
CASSFGQEISTDTQYF,TGTGCCAGCAGCTTTGGACAGGAGATTAGCACAGATACGCAGTATTTT,many,TRBV7-9,TRBJ2-3,TRBD1
CASSFYSGGTDTQYF,TGTGCCAGCAGTTTTTATAGCGGGGGTACAGATACGCAGTATTTT,few,TRBV12-3/TRBV12-4,TRBJ2-3,TRBD2
CASSYPASGGSNEQFF,TGTGCCAGCAGTTACCCGGCTAGCGGGGGGTCCAATGAGCAGTTCTTC,many,TRBV6-5,TRBJ2-1,TRBD2
CASSLLRNEKLFF,TGTGCCAGCAGCTTACTACGGAATGAAAAACTGTTTTTT,few,TRBV7-8,TRBJ1-4,NA
CSAPGQGANSPLHF,TGCAGTGCCCCGGGACAGGGGGCAAATTCACCCCTCCACTTT,many,TRBV20-1,TRBJ1-6,TRBD1
CSATFGVSSPLHF,TGCAGTGCCACTTTCGGGGTCTCCTCACCCCTCCACTTT,many,TRBV20-1,TRBJ1-6,NA
CASSLSWYQETQYF,TGTGCCAGCAGCTTAAGCTGGTACCAAGAGACCCAGTACTTC,many,TRBV7-2,TRBJ2-5,NA
CASSWWSSGGENTGELFF,TGTGCCAGCAGTTGGTGGTCGAGCGGGGGGGAGAACACCGGGGAGCTGTTTTTT,many,TRBV28,TRBJ2-2,TRBD2
CSARDRAGSNQPQHF,TGCAGTGCTAGAGATAGGGCGGGTAGCAATCAGCCCCAGCATTTT,few,TRBV20-1,TRBJ1-5,NA
CSARTEADQPQHF,TGCAGTGCCCGGACAGAGGCGGATCAGCCCCAGCATTTT,few,TRBV20-1,TRBJ1-5,NA
CASSLDQGAFGYTF,TGTGCCAGCAGTTTAGATCAGGGGGCGTTTGGCTACACCTTC,many,TRBV12-3/TRBV12-4,TRBJ1-2,TRBD1